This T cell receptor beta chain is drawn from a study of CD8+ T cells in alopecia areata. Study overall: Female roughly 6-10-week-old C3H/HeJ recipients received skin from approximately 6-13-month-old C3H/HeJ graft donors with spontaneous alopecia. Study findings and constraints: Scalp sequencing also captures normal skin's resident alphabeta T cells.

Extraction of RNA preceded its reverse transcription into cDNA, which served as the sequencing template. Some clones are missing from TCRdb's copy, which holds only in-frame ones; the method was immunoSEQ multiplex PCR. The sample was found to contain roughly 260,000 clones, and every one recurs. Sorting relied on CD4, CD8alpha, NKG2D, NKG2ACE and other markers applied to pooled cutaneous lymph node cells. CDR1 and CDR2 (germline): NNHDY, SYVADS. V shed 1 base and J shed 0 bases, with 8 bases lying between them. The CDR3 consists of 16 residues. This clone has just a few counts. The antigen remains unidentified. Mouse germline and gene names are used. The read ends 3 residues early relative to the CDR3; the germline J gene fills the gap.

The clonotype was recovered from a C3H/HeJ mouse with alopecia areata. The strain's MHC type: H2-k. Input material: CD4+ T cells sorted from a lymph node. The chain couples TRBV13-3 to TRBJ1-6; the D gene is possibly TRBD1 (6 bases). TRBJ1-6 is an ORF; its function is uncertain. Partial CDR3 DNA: TGTGCCAGCAGTGATAGGACAGCTTCCTATAATTCGCCC. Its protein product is CASSDRTASYNSP. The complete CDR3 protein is CASSDRTASYNSPLYF.